These T cell receptor beta chains were read from a single sample in a study of CD8 T cells in Susac syndrome. MiXCR was run by TCRdb on the immunoSEQ multiplex PCR reads, yielding one entry per CDR3 protein. This table has 100,000 to 150,000 distinct CDR3 sequences, around 95% appearing once. Material: CD4+ T cells from PBMCs. The receptors were gathered from a human donor in good health. CDR3s leave out the opening cysteine and the closing phenylalanine or tryptophan.

j_gene: TRBJ2-5
v_gene: TRBV24-1
CDR3aa: ATSDPGLAGLQTQY

j_gene: TRBJ2-5
v_gene: TRBV29-1
CDR3aa: SLGQGVGETQY

j_gene: TRBJ1-1
v_gene: TRBV11-1
CDR3aa: ASSLTSTGAGAEAF

j_gene: TRBJ2-3
v_gene: TRBV19
CDR3aa: ASSLAGEGTDTQY

j_gene: TRBJ1-2
v_gene: TRBV12-3/TRBV12-4
CDR3aa: ASRKSGQSYGYT

j_gene: TRBJ2-3
v_gene: TRBV2
CDR3aa: ASRANRDPAVTDTQY

j_gene: TRBJ2-3
v_gene: TRBV30
CDR3aa: AWNPTGGGTDTQY

j_gene: TRBJ2-7
v_gene: TRBV4-3
CDR3aa: ASSQVGGTYEQY

j_gene: TRBJ2-1
v_gene: TRBV2
CDR3aa: ASSGRLAGGRDEQF

j_gene: TRBJ2-2
v_gene: TRBV3-1
CDR3aa: ASSRRGGAGATGELF

j_gene: TRBJ1-4
v_gene: TRBV7-8
CDR3aa: ASSPRRQEKLF

j_gene: TRBJ2-7
v_gene: TRBV5-1
CDR3aa: ASSAGLAGVYYEQY

j_gene: TRBJ1-1
v_gene: TRBV5-6
CDR3aa: ASSQGQGPRPPAF

j_gene: TRBJ2-7
v_gene: TRBV3-1
CDR3aa: ASSKSGGSAGLEQY

j_gene: TRBJ2-2
v_gene: TRBV3-1
CDR3aa: ASSQERYRGTNTGELF